One and the same sample provided the 16 T cell receptor beta chains below, sequenced in a study of T-cell reconstitution after alpha-beta-depleted transplantation in children. TCRbeta library preparation incorporated unique molecular identifiers. A single record per CDR3 protein comes from TCRdb applying MiXCR to the PCR reads. The table lists about 300,000 distinct CDR3 sequences, around 10% of them singletons. Sequences were derived from PBMCs, sampled before TCRalphabeta/CD19-depleted stem cell transplant. Every receptor here comes from a boy younger than two with acute myeloid leukemia, due to receive a stem cell transplant.

A few counts support this clonotype. The chain couples TRBV20-1 to TRBJ1-5; D not resolved. This CDR3 has 12 residues. CDR1 is DFQATT and CDR2 is SNEGSKA in the germline V gene (reference sequence). This CDR3 is CSYSRKNQPQHF. CDR3 nucleotides: TGCAGCTATTCCCGGAAAAATCAGCCCCAGCATTTT.

A few counts support this clonotype. The rearrangement uses TRBV20-1 and TRBJ2-1; D assignment may be TRBD1 or TRBD2 (5 bases each). The germline gives CDR1 DFQATT, CDR2 SNEGSKA (reference sequence). CDR3 length: 14 residues. Trimming took 5 bases from V and 10 from J, leaving 21 bases between them. The CDR3 DNA reads TGCAGTGCTCGTAGTCGGGACCTCTCATGGGAGCAGTTCTTC. Its protein product is CSARSRDLSWEQFF.

This clonotype has at least ten counts. V gene TRBV25-1 combines with J gene TRBJ2-5; maybe TRBD1 (6 bases). Germline lookup yields CDR1 MGHDK and CDR2 SYGVNS. The CDR3 has 15 residues. V lost 0 bases and J lost 5, with 13 bases in between. The CDR3 loop reads CASSEYEGDGETQYF. For the CDR3, the DNA is TGTGCCAGCAGTGAATATGAGGGGGACGGGGAGACCCAGTACTTC.

The V gene is TRBV18, the J gene TRBJ1-4; the D is unclear. The V end lost 6 bases, the J end lost 4 bases, and 15 bases lay between the germline ends. This CDR3 is built from 15 residues. Germline V gives CDR1 KGHSH, CDR2 LQKENI. The CDR3 spells CASSPSGGLNEKLFF. In nucleotides, the CDR3 is TGTGCCAGCTCCCCTTCGGGCGGCCTTAATGAAAAACTGTTTTTT.

This chain uses TRBV12-3 or TRBV12-4 with TRBJ2-2; possibly TRBD2 for D (5 bases). V was clipped by 3 bases and J by 2 bases, with 19 bases between them. The CDR3 length is 18 residues. The CDR3 sequence is CASSFGPSGIHNTGELFF. The CDR3, as DNA: TGTGCCAGCAGTTTTGGGCCCTCCGGGATACATAACACCGGGGAGCTGTTTTTT.

This clonotype was detected many times. J is TRBJ2-7 and V is TRBV20-1; 9 bases fit TRBD1. The CDR3 totals 16 residues. Germline trimming cut 3 bases from V and 2 bases from J; bases unmatched to any gene: 11. Germline V CDR1 and CDR2: DFQATT, SNEGSKA (reference sequence). CDR3 in DNA: TGCAGTGCTAGTAGGCCCCGGGACAGGGTGCCCTACGAGCAGTACTTC. Protein product: CSASRPRDRVPYEQYF.

This clonotype was recorded at least ten times. The rearrangement joins TRBV4-2 to TRBJ2-2; D is undetermined. Trimming shortened V by 0 bases and J by 8 bases, and 7 bases separated the two germline ends. Germline V gives CDR1 LGHNA, CDR2 YNFKEQ. CDR3 size: 13 residues. DNA of the CDR3: TGTGCCAGCAGCCAAGAACGATTAGGGGAGCTGTTTTTT. This sequence encodes CASSQERLGELFF.

Ten or more counts support this clonotype. V usage is TRBV28 and J usage is TRBJ1-3; D is unclear. Germline V gene sequence: CDR1 MDHEN, CDR2 SYDVKM. The V gene lost 3 bases and the J gene lost 3 bases, with 12 bases spanning the gap. The CDR3 sequence is 15 residues long. The CDR3 loop is CASSLRSFSGNTIYF. The CDR3, as DNA: TGTGCCAGCAGTTTGAGGTCGTTCAGTGGAAACACCATATATTTT.

The table lists this clonotype with many counts. The chain recombines TRBV5-1 with TRBJ2-1; TRBD1 agrees at 7 bases. This CDR3 contains 11 residues. J gave up 9 bases and V 6 bases, and 3 bases lay outside the gene matches. The V gene's germline CDR1 is SGHRS and CDR2 YFSETQ. Here the CDR3 reads CASKGGTEQFF. The DNA of the CDR3 is TGCGCCAGCAAAGGGGGCACTGAGCAGTTCTTC.

The V call is TRBV18, the J call TRBJ2-2; D gene uncertain. The germline V and J ends were trimmed by 1 base and 3 bases, with 9 bases remaining between them. CDR3 length equals 15 residues. Germline assignment: CDR1 KGHSH and CDR2 LQKENI. The CDR3 is CASSPLSSYTGELFF. The CDR3, as DNA: TGTGCCAGCTCACCACTTTCAAGCTACACCGGGGAGCTGTTTTTT.

This clonotype was observed at least ten times. This chain uses TRBV5-1 with TRBJ2-7; D call uncertain. V lost 0 bases, J lost 6 bases, and 7 bases lay in between. Germline loops: CDR1 SGHRS, CDR2 YFSETQ. The CDR3 length is 12 residues. The CDR3, as DNA: TGCGCCAGCAGCTTGGTACCAGCCGAGCAGTACTTC. The encoded protein is CASSLVPAEQYF.

In this sample, this clonotype turned up many times. The chain couples TRBV28 to TRBJ2-7; no reliable D call. Trimming pared 5 bases from V and 3 bases from J, leaving 8 bases between. The CDR3 is 12 amino acids. CDR1 is MDHEN and CDR2 is SYDVKM in the germline V gene. The CDR3 here is CASSRPFYEQYF. CDR3 DNA: TGTGCCAGCAGTCGCCCGTTCTACGAGCAGTACTTC.

Many counts were recorded for this clonotype. The V call is TRBV7-2, the J call TRBJ2-7, with D perhaps TRBD2 (6 bases). The V gene lost 5 bases and the J gene lost 0 bases, with 11 bases spanning the gap. Looked up from germline, CDR1 is SGHTA and CDR2 is FQGNSA. CDR3 length equals 14 residues. The CDR3 coding sequence is TGTGCCAGCAGCCCGGAGGGCTCCTCCTACGAGCAGTACTTC. Its translation: CASSPEGSSYEQYF.

This clonotype was counted ten times or more. The J gene is TRBJ2-5, the V gene TRBV6-2 or TRBV6-3; D remains ambiguous. Per the germline V gene, CDR1 is MNHEY and CDR2 is SVGEGT. CDR3 size: 12 residues. Trimming took 5 bases from V and 7 from J, leaving 11 bases between them. CDR3 in DNA: TGTGCCAGCAGTGCTAGATTATTGACCCAGTACTTC. As protein: CASSARLLTQYF.

CDR3 nucleotide sequence: TGTGCCAGCAGCTTGGTGGGTTCTAGCGAAGTACAAGAGACCCAGTACTTC. Protein sequence: CASSLVGSSEVQETQYF. J is TRBJ2-5 and V is TRBV5-8; D is perhaps TRBD2 (6 bases). The V gene lost 0 bases and the J gene lost 2 bases, with 17 bases spanning the gap. This CDR3 is built from 17 residues. Germline CDR1 is SGHTS and CDR2 is YDEGEE.

The count of this clonotype is one. With a much larger clone just one base away, this may be a read error. The rearrangement links TRBV5-1 to TRBJ1-1; D might be TRBD1 (5 bases). The CDR3 loop spans 16 amino acids. V was pared by 3 bases and J by 0 bases, with 15 bases between. Germline V gives CDR1 SGHRS, CDR2 YFSETQ. CDR3 region: CASSSERGRVNTEAFF. The CDR3 DNA reads as TGCGCCAGCAGCTCTGAAAGGGGAAGAGTGAACACTGAAGCTTTCTTT. Complete variable domain (other parts from reference TRBV5-1 and TRBJ1-1): KAGVTQTPRYLIKTRGQQVTLSCSPISGHRSVSWYQQTPGQGLQFLFEYFSETQRNKGNFPGRFSGRQFSNSRSEMNVSTLELGDSALYLCASSSERGRVNTEAFFGQGTRLTVV.